The 30 T cell receptor beta chains given below trace back to one sample, sequenced in a study of cytomegalovirus exposure and HLA in healthy donors. The protocol was immunoSEQ multiplex PCR, while the TCRdb copy is restricted to in-frame clones and leaves out a portion. The data hold 200,000 to 250,000 clones, with approximately 87% observed a single time. Sequenced material: PBMCs. All receptors derive from a man aged 18 to 30 in good health and CMV-seronegative.

The gene calls are TRBV7-8 and TRBJ1-4, with TRBD1 matching 7 bases. Trimming took 4 bases from V and 2 from J; bases not matched to a gene: 10. Germline V CDR1 and CDR2: SGHVS, FQNEAQ. CDR3 length: 17 residues. CDR3 loop: CASSSRQGTGTNEKLFF. CDR3 nucleotides: TGTGCCAGCAGCTCCCGACAGGGTACAGGGACTAATGAAAAACTGTTTTTT.

This clone was observed a single time. Other DNA sequences in the sample encode the same CDR3. The chain links TRBV4-3 to TRBJ2-3, with 9 bases identical to TRBD2. V was clipped by 1 base and J by 1 base; unmatched bases: 0. The CDR3 has 15 residues. Germline CDR1 LGHNA, CDR2 YSLEER. The CDR3 DNA reads as TGCGCCAGCAGCCAAGGACTAGCGGGCACAGATACGCAGTATTTT. Its translation: CASSQGLAGTDTQYF.

The CDR3, as DNA: TGTGCCAGCAGCGCCCCGGGACAGGGGGTAACCTACGAGCAGTACTTC. Its protein is CASSAPGQGVTYEQYF. V gene TRBV7-9 combines with J gene TRBJ2-7, with 11 nucleotides matching TRBD1. This CDR3 spans 16 amino acids. V shed 5 bases and J 2 bases; nucleotides not matched to a gene: 8. Looked up from germline, CDR1 is SEHNR and CDR2 is FQNEAQ (reference sequence).

The chain has TRBV11-2 and TRBJ2-1, with TRBD2 matching over 15 bases. Trimming removed 3 bases from V and 6 bases from J; junction bases left unmatched: 6. Looked up from germline, CDR1 is SGHAT and CDR2 is FQNNGV. This CDR3 region has 17 residues. The CDR3 sequence: CASSFEGLAGGINEQFF. CDR3 coding DNA: TGTGCCAGCAGCTTCGAGGGACTAGCGGGAGGAATCAATGAGCAGTTCTTC. Full variable domain (remainder filled in from reference TRBV11-2 and TRBJ2-1): EAGVAQSPRYKIIEKRQSVAFWCNPISGHATLYWYQQILGQGPKLLIQFQNNGVVDDSQLPKDRFSAERLKGVDSTLKIQPAKLEDSAVYLCASSFEGLAGGINEQFFGPGTRLTVL.

The chain uses TRBV15 and TRBJ1-5; 10 bases agree with TRBD1. CDR3 length equals 17 residues. With 2 bases clipped from V and 7 bases from J, the junction kept 11 bases outside the gene matches. Germline V gene data show CDR1 as LNHNV and CDR2 as YYDKDF (reference sequence). CDR3 nucleotide sequence: TGTGCCACCAGCAGATTACGTGGACAGGGGGGGGACCAGCCCCAGCATTTT. Amino acids: CATSRLRGQGGDQPQHF.

The chain recombines TRBV2 with TRBJ2-4; tentative D call: TRBD1 (6 bases). Trimming shortened V by 7 bases and J by 9 bases, and 13 bases separated the two germline ends. The CDR3 totals 12 residues. Looked up from germline, CDR1 is SNHLY and CDR2 is FYNNEI. Here the CDR3 DNA reads TGTGCCAGCACAGGGGATAGGGGCATTCAGTACTTC. Translating gives CASTGDRGIQYF.

The chain combines TRBV5-6 with TRBJ2-7, with 11 bases matching TRBD2. In germline, CDR1 is SGHDT, CDR2 YYEEEE. CDR3 size: 17 residues. V lost 4 bases and J lost 5; bases outside the gene matches: 14. CDR3 region: CASSPSTSGRVVNEQYF. The CDR3 DNA reads as TGTGCCAGCAGCCCTTCAACTAGCGGGAGAGTAGTTAACGAGCAGTACTTC.

The rearrangement links TRBV29-1 to TRBJ2-1, with a possible D match to TRBD2 (5 bases). Germline V gene data show CDR1 as SQVTM and CDR2 as ANQGSEA. The CDR3 is 13 residues long. Trimming removed 7 bases at V and 2 bases at J, with 12 bases between. CDR3 bases: TGCAGCGCACTCGACTATGCCTACAATGAGCAGTTCTTC. Translation gives CSALDYAYNEQFF.

The V gene is TRBV4-1, the J gene TRBJ2-5; TRBD2 is a possible D gene (6 bases). The germline gives CDR1 MGHRA, CDR2 YSYEKL. V was shortened by 4 bases and J by 3 bases, with 12 bases between the two germline ends. CDR3 length: 14 residues. The CDR3 DNA sequence: TGCGCCAGCAGCCGAGTGACTAGAGAAGAGACCCAGTACTTC. It is translated as CASSRVTREETQYF.

The genes are TRBV18 and TRBJ2-7; 11 nucleotides align to TRBD2. The CDR3 extends over 15 amino acids. Germline CDR1 reads KGHSH; CDR2 reads LQKENI. With 6 bases clipped from V and 4 bases from J, the junction kept 8 bases outside the gene matches. This CDR3 reads CASSPSTSGSYEQYF. CDR3 nucleotide sequence: TGTGCCAGCTCCCCCTCTACTAGCGGGAGTTACGAGCAGTACTTC.

This clone was seen just once. The rearrangement joins TRBV28 to TRBJ2-3; a possible D gene is TRBD2 (5 bases). This CDR3 is built from 17 residues. The V end lost 5 bases, the J end lost 6 bases, and 24 bases lay between the germline ends. The germline V gene encodes CDR1 MDHEN and CDR2 SYDVKM. CDR3: CASSNPPLLAEGDTQYF. CDR3 sequence (DNA): TGTGCCAGCAGTAACCCCCCTTTGCTAGCTGAAGGGGATACGCAGTATTTT.

The chain recombines TRBV20-1 with TRBJ1-2; D not resolved. This CDR3 has 10 residues. The V gene lost 7 bases and the J gene lost 4 bases, with 7 bases spanning the gap. CDR1 and CDR2 from the germline V gene are DFQATT and SNEGSKA (reference sequence). The CDR3 nucleotides read TGCAGTGTGGGAGGCTATGGCTACACCTTC. Its protein product is CSVGGYGYTF.

The rearrangement uses TRBV5-1 and TRBJ2-3, with a tentative D call TRBD2 (5 bases). The CDR3 totals 13 residues. Trimming stripped 4 bases from V and 4 bases from J, with 10 bases between. Germline V gene data show CDR1 as SGHRS and CDR2 as YFSETQ. CDR3 DNA sequence: TGCGCCAGCAGCGTGTCCGGGGCAGATACGCAGTATTTT. Amino acid sequence: CASSVSGADTQYF.

The rearrangement joins TRBV7-9 to TRBJ2-1; D might be TRBD2 (6 bases). Germline CDR1 is SEHNR and CDR2 is FQNEAQ (reference sequence). The CDR3 is 18 residues long. V lost 4 bases and J lost 3, with 22 bases in between. The CDR3, as DNA: TGTGCCAGCAGCTCCCGTTTCATACTAGTAGCGGACTACAATGAGCAGTTCTTC. Amino acid sequence: CASSSRFILVADYNEQFF. The whole variable domain, remainder taken from reference TRBV7-9 and TRBJ2-1, is DTGVSQNPRHKITKRGQNVTFRCDPISEHNRLYWYRQTLGQGPEFLTYFQNEAQLEKSRLLSDRFSAERPKGSFSTLEIQRTEQGDSAMYLCASSSRFILVADYNEQFFGPGTRLTVL.

J is TRBJ2-5 and V is TRBV19, with 7 bases aligning to TRBD1. V lost 9 bases and J lost 2; bases outside the gene matches: 12. Germline V gives CDR1 LNHDA, CDR2 SQIVND (reference sequence). The CDR3 extends over 15 amino acids. The chain's CDR3 is CASKITQGPQETQYF. For the CDR3, the DNA is TGTGCCAGCAAAATCACACAGGGGCCTCAAGAGACCCAGTACTTC.

This clone was picked up one time. This chain joins TRBV6-6 and TRBJ2-3; 13 bases fit TRBD2. This CDR3 has 15 amino acids. Losses at the gene ends were 5 bases for V and 3 bases for J; bases not matched to a gene: 2. The germline V gene encodes CDR1 MNHNY and CDR2 SVGAGI (reference sequence). CDR3 in DNA: TGTGCCAGCAGTGGGACTAGCGGGGTTACAGATACGCAGTATTTT. Protein sequence: CASSGTSGVTDTQYF.

This sequence joins TRBV9 and TRBJ1-2; maybe TRBD1 (5 bases). Germline V gene sequence: CDR1 SGDLS, CDR2 YYNGEE. V dropped 0 bases and J dropped 8 bases, with 17 bases sitting between them. The CDR3 has 15 residues. This CDR3 reads CASSVGGGAIEGYTF. CDR3 nucleotide sequence: TGTGCCAGCAGCGTAGGGGGAGGGGCGATTGAAGGCTACACCTTC.

The chain links TRBV19 to TRBJ2-5; TRBD1 matches at 10 bases. Trimming removed 6 bases from V and 5 bases from J; junction bases left unmatched: 3. CDR3 length: 13 amino acids. Germline CDR1 and CDR2: LNHDA and SQIVND (reference sequence). This CDR3 is CASRDRGVETQYF. The CDR3 DNA reads as TGTGCCAGTAGGGACAGGGGGGTGGAGACCCAGTACTTC.

The chain is built from TRBV4-1 and TRBJ1-2, with D unresolved. Per germline, CDR1 MGHRA and CDR2 YSYEKL. CDR3 length equals 16 residues. The V and J ends lost 0 bases and 1 base respectively, with 12 bases between them. The CDR3 DNA is TGCGCCAGCAGCCAAGATAGATCAGGTGGTAACTATGGCTACACCTTC. Amino acids: CASSQDRSGGNYGYTF.

In its sample, this clone was seen once. This chain links TRBV15 with TRBJ2-7; 10 bases fit TRBD1. After removal of 8 bases from V and 2 bases from J, the junction contained 0 bases not matched to a gene. This CDR3 region has 12 residues. Germline-derived CDR1 and CDR2 are LNHNV and YYDKDF (reference sequence). Here the CDR3 reads CATGTGAYEQYF. DNA of the CDR3: TGTGCCACCGGGACAGGGGCCTACGAGCAGTACTTC.

V is TRBV5-1 and J is TRBJ2-7; 9 bases fit TRBD2. V was clipped by 4 bases and J by 6 bases; unmatched bases: 11. The CDR3 consists of 15 residues. Germline V gene sequence: CDR1 SGHRS, CDR2 YFSETQ. The CDR3 DNA reads as TGCGCCAGCAGCGGGCTAGCGGGATTAGTCTCCGAGCAGTACTTC. It yields the protein CASSGLAGLVSEQYF.

The gene calls are TRBV2 and TRBJ2-3; 7 bases are shared with TRBD2. Germline V gene data show CDR1 as SNHLY and CDR2 as FYNNEI. CDR3 size: 16 residues. V was clipped by 4 bases and J by 5 bases; unmatched bases: 12. The CDR3 DNA sequence: TGTGCCAGCAGTGGTCAGGAGCGGGGTTCGGGAGATACGCAGTATTTT. Its translation: CASSGQERGSGDTQYF.

The V call is TRBV7-9, the J call TRBJ2-7; D perhaps matches TRBD2 (6 bases). V was shortened by 1 base and J by 5 bases, with 15 bases between the two germline ends. The CDR3 loop spans 15 amino acids. Germline V gene data show CDR1 as SEHNR and CDR2 as FQNEAQ (reference sequence). CDR3 in DNA: TGTGCCAGCAGCTTAGGGATGACTAGTAGCCACGAGCAGTACTTC. Translated: CASSLGMTSSHEQYF.

The V gene is TRBV5-1, the J gene TRBJ2-7; D is perhaps TRBD1 (6 bases). Trimming took 3 bases from V and 5 from J, leaving 12 bases between them. Per the germline V gene, CDR1 is SGHRS and CDR2 is YFSETQ. The CDR3 is made up of 13 amino acids. The DNA for the CDR3 is TGCGCCAGCAGCTGGTCAGGGGCGGACGAGCAGTACTTC. Amino acids: CASSWSGADEQYF.

V is TRBV9 and J is TRBJ2-7; the D gene is possibly TRBD2 (6 bases). CDR3 size: 14 residues. V lost 0 bases to trimming and J lost 5 bases, with 12 bases between them. Germline V gene sequence: CDR1 SGDLS, CDR2 YYNGEE. This CDR3 reads CASSVDRDSNEQYF. In DNA form, the CDR3 reads TGTGCCAGCAGCGTAGACCGGGACTCAAACGAGCAGTACTTC.

This chain links TRBV6-1 with TRBJ1-6; D ambiguous. V was cut by 1 base and J by 9 bases, with 13 bases left in between. The CDR3 is 15 residues long. CDR1 is MNHNS and CDR2 is SASEGT in the germline V gene. CDR3 DNA sequence: TGTGCCAGCAGTGAAGTGGGGAGCTCGGGTTCACCCCTCCACTTT. Amino acids: CASSEVGSSGSPLHF.

CDR3 nucleotide sequence: TGTGCCAGCTCCCGGGGGGAATGGTCCTACGAGCAGTACTTC. It encodes CASSRGEWSYEQYF. This chain uses TRBV6-5 with TRBJ2-7; 7 bases line up with TRBD2. Germline-derived CDR1 and CDR2 are MNHEY and SVGAGI. The J segment lost 1 base and the V segment lost 8 bases, leaving 8 bases of the junction unmatched. This CDR3 is built from 14 residues.

The chain recombines TRBV28 with TRBJ2-7, with D maybe TRBD2 (6 bases). This CDR3 region has 17 residues. The germline gives CDR1 MDHEN, CDR2 SYDVKM. The V end was cut by 7 bases, the J end by 1 base, with 23 bases between. CDR3 coding DNA: TGTGCCAGCACTGTCAGATGGACCCCGCGGGGATCCTACGAGCAGTACTTC. Translation: CASTVRWTPRGSYEQYF.

CDR3 region: CASIGAGWTGELFF. CDR3 nucleotide sequence: TGTGCCAGCATTGGAGCGGGGTGGACCGGGGAGCTGTTTTTT. The chain couples TRBV28 to TRBJ2-2; 7 bases match TRBD2. This CDR3 spans 14 amino acids. Trimming cost V 7 bases and J 5 bases; bases outside gene matches: 7. From germline, CDR1 is MDHEN and CDR2 SYDVKM.

V is TRBV5-1 and J is TRBJ2-2; 7 bases match TRBD2. Per germline, CDR1 SGHRS and CDR2 YFSETQ. With 7 bases clipped from V and 0 bases from J, the junction kept 0 bases outside the gene matches. The CDR3 has 13 residues. The DNA of the CDR3 is TGCGCCAGCGGACTAGCGAACACCGGGGAGCTGTTTTTT. This gives the protein CASGLANTGELFF.